This T cell receptor beta chain was captured by sequencing in a study of CD8+ T cells in alopecia areata. Germline-derived CDR1 and CDR2 are NNHDY and SYVADS. The CDR3 is 14 amino acids. V lost 1 base to trimming and J lost 2 bases, with 6 bases between them. Cutaneous lymph node cells were pooled, and they were sorted using CD4, CD8alpha, NKG2D, NKG2ACE and other markers. To note about this clone: The gene names here belong to mouse. The read comes to an end 4 residues before the CDR3 does, leaving the germline J gene to fill in the end. The sample holds other DNA sequences that translate to the same CDR3.

RNA extraction was followed by reverse transcription into cDNA, which acted as the sequencing template. Sequencing was performed with immunoSEQ multiplex PCR; in TCRdb, only in-frame clones are kept and a portion is missing. The sample has approximately 300,000 clones, none seen only once. The TCR originated in a C3H/HeJ mouse with alopecia areata. The strain bears MHC haplotype H2-k. The sequencing sample was made of CD4+ T cells sorted from a lymph node. The rearrangement links TRBV13-3 to TRBJ2-2; no definite D call. This CDR3 is CASSDWVNTGQLYF. The part of the CDR3 DNA that was read is TGTGCCAGCAGTGATTGGGTGAACACCGGG.